Below, 17 T cell receptor beta chains from the same sample are listed, as sequenced in a study of molecular identifiers for immune sequencing clone quantification. TCRdb analysed the PCR reads with MiXCR anew, one entry per CDR3 protein. The data show approximately 500,000 distinct CDR3 sequences, about 21% seen once. Material for sequencing was naive CD8+ T cells from blood, with Jurkat cell RNA spiked in. The subset was: FACS-sorted CD8+CD4-CCR7+CD45RA+ naive T cells. These receptors all come from a human donor in good health. Some libraries in this study had Jurkat cell RNA spiked in.

This clonotype was seen only a few times. The V and J genes are TRBV6-5 and TRBJ2-7, with D possibly being TRBD1 or TRBD2 (5 bases each). Trimming removed 1 base at V and 7 bases at J, with 20 bases between. The CDR3 runs to 16 residues. Germline CDR1 reads MNHEY; CDR2 reads SVGAGI. Here the CDR3 reads CASSYLQSRGLGEQYF. CDR3 in DNA: TGTGCCAGCAGTTACTTACAATCGAGGGGTCTGGGGGAGCAGTACTTC.

This clonotype was seen repeatedly, ten times or more. The chain has TRBV7-9 and TRBJ2-7; no reliable D call. V gave up 0 bases and J gave up 5 bases, with 8 bases separating them. Germline loops: CDR1 SEHNR, CDR2 FQNEAQ (reference sequence). CDR3 size: 13 residues. The CDR3 bases are TGTGCCAGCAGCTTAGCTGGAGAAGACGAGCAGTACTTC. This codes for CASSLAGEDEQYF.

On this clonotype: An end of the junction does not agree with germline; a read error may underlie this. The chain links TRBV7-8 to TRBJ2-1; 8 bases fit TRBD1. The CDR3 length is 15 residues. Germline CDR1 is SGHVS and CDR2 is FQNEAQ. The CDR3 region is CASSSSDRVPNELFF. For the CDR3, the DNA is TGTGCCAGCAGCTCGTCGGACAGGGTCCCCAATGAGCTGTTCTTC.

This clonotype was counted many times. This chain links TRBV7-7 with TRBJ2-5; TRBD1 might be the D (6 bases). Trimming pared 5 bases from V and 5 bases from J, leaving 18 bases between. This CDR3 has 15 residues. Germline V gene sequence: CDR1 SSHAT, CDR2 FNYEAQ (reference sequence). The CDR3 sequence: CASSQGLVDFETQYF. CDR3 nucleotide sequence: TGTGCCAGCAGCCAGGGGCTGGTGGATTTTGAGACCCAGTACTTC.

This clonotype was counted at least ten times. This rearrangement joins TRBV7-2 to TRBJ2-7, with 9 bases identical to TRBD2. The CDR3 length is 15 residues. Looked up from germline, CDR1 is SGHTA and CDR2 is FQGNSA. V was clipped by 3 bases and J by 7 bases; unmatched bases: 10. Here the CDR3 DNA reads TGTGCCAGCAGCTTCCTAGCGGGATCAAAAAAGGAGCAGTACTTC. Protein: CASSFLAGSKKEQYF.

V usage is TRBV4-3 and J usage is TRBJ2-3; 8 bases line up with TRBD2. The trim removed 3 bases at V and 4 bases at J, leaving 9 bases unmatched. Germline V lookup: CDR1 LGHNA, CDR2 YSLEER. The CDR3 spans 16 residues. The CDR3 reads CASSHQEAGGPDTQYF. DNA of the CDR3: TGCGCCAGCAGCCACCAGGAGGCGGGAGGCCCAGATACGCAGTATTTT.

V and J are TRBV9 and TRBJ2-7, with 11 positions matching TRBD2. J was trimmed by 9 bases and V by 4 bases; bases with no gene match: 6. The CDR3 is 13 residues long. The germline V gene encodes CDR1 SGDLS and CDR2 YYNGEE. CDR3 in amino acids: CASSTSGGLGQYF. The CDR3 DNA reads TGTGCCAGCAGCACTAGCGGGGGCTTGGGGCAGTACTTC.

To note about this clonotype: A clone one base away is much larger, so this may be a read error. The V and J genes are TRBV6-2 or TRBV6-3 and TRBJ2-7; D may be TRBD2 (6 bases). V was pared by 4 bases and J by 8 bases, with 27 bases between. The germline V gene has CDR1 MNHEY and CDR2 SVGEGT. The CDR3 runs to 17 residues. The CDR3 region has the DNA TGTGCCAGCAGTTCAACCCGATCAGGTCCGCAGGGACTCAAGCAGTACTTC. Translation: CASSSTRSGPQGLKQYF.

Only a few counts were recorded for this clonotype. The chain has TRBV12-3 or TRBV12-4 and TRBJ2-2, with TRBD1 matching 7 bases. The CDR3 totals 17 residues. V gave up 5 bases and J gave up 7 bases; unmatched junction bases: 16. CDR3 region: CASSGGEQGLRGGELFF. CDR3 in DNA: TGTGCCAGCAGTGGCGGTGAACAGGGGCTGCGCGGCGGGGAGCTGTTTTTT.

This clonotype has just a few counts. The chain combines TRBV27 with TRBJ2-2, with D unresolved. From germline, CDR1 is MNHEY and CDR2 SMNVEV (reference sequence). CDR3 length equals 13 residues. Trimming took 1 base from V and 4 from J, leaving 4 bases between them. Here the CDR3 reads CASSLLSTGELFF. CDR3 nucleotides: TGTGCCAGCAGTTTATTATCCACCGGGGAGCTGTTTTTT.

In regard to this clonotype: A read error may be the cause here, since a much bigger clone is one base away. This chain uses TRBV5-6 with TRBJ2-5; D may match TRBD1 or TRBD2 (5 bases each). The CDR3 totals 13 residues. Germline V lookup: CDR1 SGHDT, CDR2 YYEEEE. The CDR3 loop is CASSSQVWETRYF. DNA of the CDR3: TGTGCCAGCAGCTCACAGGTCTGGGAGACCCGGTACTTC.

This clonotype was counted only a few times. This chain links TRBV28 with TRBJ2-2; TRBD2 matches 13 bases. Per the germline V gene, CDR1 is MDHEN and CDR2 is SYDVKM. Losses at the gene ends were 4 bases for V and 11 bases for J; bases not matched to a gene: 4. This CDR3 spans 14 amino acids. This CDR3 reads CASSSRTSGSELFF. In DNA, the CDR3 is TGTGCCAGCAGTTCACGGACTAGCGGGAGTGAGCTGTTTTTT.

Regarding this clonotype: Given the absence of the conserved phenylalanine or tryptophan at the CDR3 end, a read error is likely. The chain recombines TRBV30 with TRBJ2-2; TRBD1 might be the D (5 bases). Germline V gene lookup returns CDR1 GTSNPN and CDR2 SVGIG (reference sequence). CDR3 length: 14 amino acids. Trimming took 4 bases from V and 2 from J, leaving 11 bases between them. For the CDR3, the DNA is TGTGCCTGGATCGTGGACACAAACACCGGGGAGCTGTTTCTT. Its translation is CAWIVDTNTGELFL.

The rearrangement uses TRBV25-1 and TRBJ2-2; D is uncertain. This CDR3 is built from 12 residues. The V end was cut by 3 bases, the J end by 6 bases, with 5 bases between. Germline lookup yields CDR1 MGHDK and CDR2 SYGVNS. CDR3: CASSDRSGELFF. The CDR3 bases are TGTGCCAGCAGTGATCGGTCCGGGGAGCTGTTTTTT.

To note about this clonotype: Since a much larger clone is just one base distant, this may be a read error. The missing conserved phenylalanine or tryptophan at the end of this CDR3 makes a read error likely. This chain connects TRBV6-5 to TRBJ1-1; a weak D match, TRBD1 (5 bases). Germline V gene data show CDR1 as MNHEY and CDR2 as SVGAGI. V was cut by 2 bases and J by 11 bases, with 9 bases left in between. CDR3 length: 11 amino acids. The CDR3 DNA sequence: TGTGCCAGCAGTTACGGACAAGGGGCTTTCCTT. The encoded protein is CASSYGQGAFL.

Remarks on this clonotype: A read error may account for a junction end that differs from germline. This chain connects TRBV19 to TRBJ2-7; 8 bases line up with TRBD1. The CDR3 runs 14 residues. The germline V gene encodes CDR1 LNHDA and CDR2 SQIVND (reference sequence). This CDR3 reads CATQGAVNPYERYF. The DNA of the CDR3 is TGTGCCACCCAGGGGGCCGTTAACCCCTACGAGCGGTACTTC.

Ten or more counts support this clonotype. J is TRBJ2-3 and V is TRBV5-6; D is unresolved. The length of the CDR3 is 14 residues. V dropped 0 bases and J dropped 0 bases, with 5 bases sitting between them. CDR1 and CDR2 from the germline V gene are SGHDT and YYEEEE. CDR3 region: CASSLARSTDTQYF. CDR3 DNA sequence: TGTGCCAGCAGCTTGGCCAGAAGCACAGATACGCAGTATTTT.